This record concerns one TCR beta chain sequence. The sample is drawn from a study of control samples from healthy donors and cancer patients. V gave up 1 base and J gave up 5 bases, with 11 bases separating them. CDR3 length: 14 amino acids. CDR1 SGHTA and CDR2 FQGNSA come from the germline V gene. Assay used: immunoSEQ multiplex PCR; TCRdb lists only in-frame clones, some missing. The sample has around 130,000 clones, around nine tenths seen once. This receptor was identified in a man aged 45-65 years with head and neck cancer. This rearrangement joins TRBV7-2 to TRBJ1-2, with D possibly matching TRBD1 (6 bases). The sample taken for sequencing was PBMCs. The CDR3 sequence: CASSLDTGNYGYTF. For the CDR3, the DNA is TGTGCCAGCAGCTTAGACACAGGGAATTATGGCTACACCTTC.